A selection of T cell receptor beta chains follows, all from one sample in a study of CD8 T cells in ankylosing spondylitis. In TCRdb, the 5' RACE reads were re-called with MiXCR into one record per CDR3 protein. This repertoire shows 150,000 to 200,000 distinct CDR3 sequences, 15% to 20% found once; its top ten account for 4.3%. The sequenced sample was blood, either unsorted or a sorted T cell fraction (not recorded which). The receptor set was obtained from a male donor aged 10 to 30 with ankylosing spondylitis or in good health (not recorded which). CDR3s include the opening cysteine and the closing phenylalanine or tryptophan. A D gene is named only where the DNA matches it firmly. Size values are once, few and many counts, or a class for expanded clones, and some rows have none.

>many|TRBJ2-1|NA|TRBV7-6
TGTGCCAGCAGCTTAGCGCGCAGAGACAATGAGCAGTTCTTC
CASSLARRDNEQFF
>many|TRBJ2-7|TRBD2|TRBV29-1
TGCAGCGTGGCCGGGACTAGCGGGGCTGGCTACGAGCAGTACTTC
CSVAGTSGAGYEQYF
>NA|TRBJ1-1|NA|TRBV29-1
TGCAGCGCCGAGGGGGTCAGCTTT
CSAEGVSF
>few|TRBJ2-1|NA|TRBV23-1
TGCGCCAGCAGTCAATTTCAGTTCTTC
CASSQFQFF
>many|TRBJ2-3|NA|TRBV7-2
TGTGCCAGCAGCTTAGTCGGGGTCACAGATACGCAGTATTTT
CASSLVGVTDTQYF
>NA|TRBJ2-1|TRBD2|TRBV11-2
TGTGCCAGCAGCGAGAGGAGCGGGAGATCGAGCTACAATGAGCAGTTCTTC
CASSERSGRSSYNEQFF
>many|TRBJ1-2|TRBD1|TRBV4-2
TGTGCCAGCAGCCGAGGGACAGCTAACTATGGCTACACCTTC
CASSRGTANYGYTF
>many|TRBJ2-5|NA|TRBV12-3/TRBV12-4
TGTGCCAGCACCCACGGGGGCTGGGAGACCCAGTACTTC
CASTHGGWETQYF
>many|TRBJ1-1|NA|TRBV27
TGTGCCAGAGACATAAGGCCGTCACTGAACACTGAAGCTTTCTTT
CARDIRPSLNTEAFF
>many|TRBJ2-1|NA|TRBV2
TGTGCCAGCAGTGAAACTGGGCCAATCTCCTACAATGAGCAGTTCTTC
CASSETGPISYNEQFF
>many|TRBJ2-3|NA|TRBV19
TGTGCCAGTAGAACAGGGATGACAGATACGCAGTATTTT
CASRTGMTDTQYF
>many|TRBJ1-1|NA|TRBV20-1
TGCAGTGCTCGAAAGTTATATAAAAAGAACACTGAAGCTTTCTTT
CSARKLYKKNTEAFF
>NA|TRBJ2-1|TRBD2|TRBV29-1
TGCAGCGCGACTAGCGGGAAATCCTACAATGAGCAGTTCTTC
CSATSGKSYNEQFF
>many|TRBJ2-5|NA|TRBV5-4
TGTGCCAGCTTTAGAACCACCGGCAAACAAGAGACCCAGTACTTC
CASFRTTGKQETQYF
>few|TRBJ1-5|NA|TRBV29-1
TGCAGCGTTGGTGGAACCAATCAGCCCCAGCATTTT
CSVGGTNQPQHF
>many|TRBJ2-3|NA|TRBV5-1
TGCGCCAGCACAATCGGGCCTAGCACAGATACGCAGTATTTT
CASTIGPSTDTQYF
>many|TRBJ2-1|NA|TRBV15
TGTGCCACCAGCAGAGCTGACCAAAACCCTTGGCATGAGCAGTTCTTC
CATSRADQNPWHEQFF
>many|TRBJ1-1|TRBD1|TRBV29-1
TGCAGCGTTGCGGGACAGGGGGGATGGACTGAAGCTTTCTTT
CSVAGQGGWTEAFF
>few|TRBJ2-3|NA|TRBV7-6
TGTGCCAGCAGCTTAGCGGGGCCCACAGATACGCAGTATTTT
CASSLAGPTDTQYF
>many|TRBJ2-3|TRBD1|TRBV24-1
TGTGCCACCAGTGAAAGGACAGGGCAAGATACGCAGTATTTT
CATSERTGQDTQYF
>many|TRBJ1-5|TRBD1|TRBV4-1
TGCGCCAGCAGCCAAGGGGACAGGGGGCGGCACCAGCCCCAGCATTTT
CASSQGDRGRHQPQHF
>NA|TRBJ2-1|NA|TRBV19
TGTGCCAGTAGTATACAGGGTTTGAGGAATGAGCAGTTCTTC
CASSIQGLRNEQFF
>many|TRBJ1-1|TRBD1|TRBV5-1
TGCGCCAGCAGGGACAGGGTTAACACTGAAGCTTTCTTT
CASRDRVNTEAFF
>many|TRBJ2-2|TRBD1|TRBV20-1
TGCAGTGCTACAATCGCCGGGACAGGGGGGACCGGGGAGCTGTTTTTT
CSATIAGTGGTGELFF
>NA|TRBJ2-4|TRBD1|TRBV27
TGTGCCAGCAGTTCTCGACAGGGGCACATTCAGTACTTC
CASSSRQGHIQYF
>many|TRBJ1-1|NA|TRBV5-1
TGCGCCAGCAGCTTGATGGCTGCGAACACTGAAGCTTTCTTT
CASSLMAANTEAFF
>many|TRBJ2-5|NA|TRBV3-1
TGTGCCAGCAGCCTACAGGGAGAGGAGACCCAGTACTTC
CASSLQGEETQYF
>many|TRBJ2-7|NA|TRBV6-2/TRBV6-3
TGTGCCACCAACTGGGGGCACGAATCATCCTACGAGCAGTACTTC
CATNWGHESSYEQYF
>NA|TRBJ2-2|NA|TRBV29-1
TGCAGCGGTGGGCCCTCGAACACCGGGGAGCTGTTTTTT
CSGGPSNTGELFF
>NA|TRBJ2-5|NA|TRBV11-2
TGTGCCAGCAGCTTCGGACAGGAGACCCAGTACTTC
CASSFGQETQYF
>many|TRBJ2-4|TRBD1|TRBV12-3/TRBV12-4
TGTGCCAGCAGCCCGGGACAGGGGAGGAACATTCAGTACTTC
CASSPGQGRNIQYF
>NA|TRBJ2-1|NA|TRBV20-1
TGCAGTGCGCCTCACACTAGGACGGATGAGCAGTTCTTC
CSAPHTRTDEQFF
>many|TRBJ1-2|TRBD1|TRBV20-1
TGCAGTGCTATCCGGGACAGGGGGCAAGTAGGCTATGGCTACACCTTC
CSAIRDRGQVGYGYTF
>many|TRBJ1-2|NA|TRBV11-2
TGTGCCAGCACCAATTTGCGGGGACCCTATGGCTACACCTTC
CASTNLRGPYGYTF
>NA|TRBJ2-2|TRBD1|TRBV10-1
TGCGCCAGCAGTGAGGACAGGGTCGCCACCGGGGAGCTGTTTTTT
CASSEDRVATGELFF
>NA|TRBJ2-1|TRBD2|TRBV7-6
TGTGCCAGCAGCTTAGCGGGACTAGCGGGGACCCATGAGCAGTTCTTC
CASSLAGLAGTHEQFF
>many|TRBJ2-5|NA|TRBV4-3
TGCGCCAGCAGGGCGAGGGGTTCGGCCCAGTACTTC
CASRARGSAQYF
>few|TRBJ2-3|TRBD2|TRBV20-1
TGCAGCGGGCTAGCGGGCGGCAACACAGATACGCAGTATTTT
CSGLAGGNTDTQYF
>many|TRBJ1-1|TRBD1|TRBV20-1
TGCAGTGCTAGAGGCCTGCCGGGACAGGGGGCGTGGGACACTGAAGCTTTCTTT
CSARGLPGQGAWDTEAFF
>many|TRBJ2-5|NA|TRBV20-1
TGCAGTGCAAGGCAGGGGTGGCAGGAGACCCAGTACTTC
CSARQGWQETQYF
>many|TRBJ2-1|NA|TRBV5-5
TGTGCCAGCAGCTTGGGGTCGACTGGGCAGTTCTTC
CASSLGSTGQFF
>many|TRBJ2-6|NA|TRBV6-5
TGTGCCAGCAGTCTGCTAACTGGGGCCAACGTCCTGACTTTC
CASSLLTGANVLTF
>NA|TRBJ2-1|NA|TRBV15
TGTGCCACCAGTATAGCGACTGAGCAGTTCTTC
CATSIATEQFF
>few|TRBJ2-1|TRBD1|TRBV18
TGTGCCAGCTCACCATTGCCGGACAGGAGCTCCTACAATGAGCAGTTCTTC
CASSPLPDRSSYNEQFF
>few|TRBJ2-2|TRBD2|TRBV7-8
TGTGCCAGCAGCTTATTTGCTAGCGGGACGGCGGTTCGGCTGTTTTTT
CASSLFASGTAVRLFF
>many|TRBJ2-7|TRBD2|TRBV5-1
TGCGCCAGCAGCTCAGGACTAGCGGGGACCTACGAGCAGTACTTC
CASSSGLAGTYEQYF
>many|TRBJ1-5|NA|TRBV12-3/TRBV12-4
TGTGCCAGCAGTTCCCCGGCGGGGGCTACGTATAGCAATCAGCCCCAGCATTTT
CASSSPAGATYSNQPQHF
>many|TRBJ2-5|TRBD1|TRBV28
TGTGCCAGCAGTTCCGGGGGTGGATTTGGGACAGGGGAATACGAGACCCAGTACTTC
CASSSGGGFGTGEYETQYF